This T cell receptor beta chain was observed in a study of blood T cell repertoires in COVID-19. The repertoire was sequenced with immunoSEQ multiplex PCR; TCRdb's copy has only in-frame clones and lacks some. The data hold approximately 210,000 clones, with roughly 90% observed a single time. Germline V CDR1 and CDR2: LNHDA, SQIVND (reference sequence). V was clipped by 3 bases and J by 0 bases, with 14 bases between them. CDR3 length: 16 residues. The TCR comes from an older man with acute or convalescent COVID-19. The sequenced material came from peripheral blood. This rearrangement joins TRBV19 to TRBJ1-1; the D is unclear. For the CDR3, the DNA is TGTGCCAGTAGTATTGCGGGCAGGCCATTGAACACTGAAGCTTTCTTT. This translates into CASSIAGRPLNTEAFF.